The 18 T cell receptor beta chains presented below share a single source sample, sequenced in a study of Ad26.COV2.S vaccination and SARS-CoV-2 variants. TCRdb's copy holds only in-frame clones and misses some; the assay was immunoSEQ multiplex PCR. The sample lists tens of thousands of clones; 83% were seen once. The sample here was peripheral blood, taken after recovery from COVID-19. Receptors were obtained from a human donor who had recovered from COVID-19.

The rearrangement uses TRBV9 and TRBJ2-7; D may be TRBD1 (5 bases). Between the trimmed V and J ends, which lost 0 bases and 4 bases, there was a span of 11 bases. Germline-derived CDR1 and CDR2 are SGDLS and YYNGEE. The CDR3 extends over 14 amino acids. The CDR3 protein is CASSVVKKGYEQYV. As DNA, the CDR3 is TGTGCCAGCAGCGTAGTCAAGAAGGGGTACGAGCAGTACGTC.

The chain carries TRBV24-1 and TRBJ2-5; 7 bases are a match to TRBD1. The length of the CDR3 is 16 residues. V gave up 4 bases and J gave up 2 bases; unmatched junction bases: 9. Germline CDR1 and CDR2: KGHDR and SFDVKD. In nucleotides, the CDR3 is TGTGCCACCAGTGACCCAGACAGGGCCTTGCAAGAGACCCAGTACTTC. This codes for CATSDPDRALQETQYF.

The table lists this clone with a few counts. V and J are TRBV10-1 and TRBJ2-3, with 7 bases identical to TRBD2. The germline V gene encodes CDR1 WNHNN and CDR2 SYGVQD (reference sequence). Losses at the gene ends were 2 bases for V and 2 bases for J; bases not matched to a gene: 1. The CDR3 sequence is 14 residues long. CDR3 nucleotide sequence: TGCGCCAGCAGTGAGGGACTAGTCACAGATACGCAGTATTTT. As protein: CASSEGLVTDTQYF.

The gene calls are TRBV5-6 and TRBJ1-3; D remains unclear. Germline V gene lookup returns CDR1 SGHDT and CDR2 YYEEEE. CDR3 length: 12 residues. V was shortened by 1 base and J by 2 bases, with 1 base between the two germline ends. The CDR3 DNA sequence: TGTGCCAGCAGCTTGACTGGAAACACCATATATTTT. The encoded protein is CASSLTGNTIYF.

This clone counts as medium-sized (0.01 to 0.1%). This chain uses TRBV15 with TRBJ1-5, with D uncertain. Trimming removed 0 bases at V and 7 bases at J, with 13 bases between. CDR3 length equals 15 residues. The germline V gene encodes CDR1 LNHNV and CDR2 YYDKDF (reference sequence). The CDR3 sequence: CATSRDRASGQPQHF. The CDR3 bases are TGTGCCACCAGCAGAGATCGGGCCAGCGGACAGCCCCAGCATTTT.

Here the CDR3 reads CASSQARLAGKETQYF. The CDR3, as DNA: TGTGCCAGCAGCCAAGCACGACTAGCGGGGAAAGAGACCCAGTACTTC. The rearrangement links TRBV3-1 (or the pseudogene TRBV3-2) to TRBJ2-5; TRBD2 aligns across 11 bases. V shed 1 base, J shed 3 bases, and the junction held 4 bases outside the gene matches. Germline CDR1 reads LGHDT; CDR2 reads YNNKEL (reference sequence). CDR3 length equals 16 residues.

V gene TRBV5-1 combines with J gene TRBJ1-4; 9 nucleotides agree with TRBD1. The CDR3 has 16 residues. The trim removed 0 bases at V and 8 bases at J, leaving 8 bases unmatched. Germline V gives CDR1 SGHRS, CDR2 YFSETQ. CDR3 sequence reads: CASSLGSGQGDEKLFF. CDR3 nucleotides: TGCGCCAGCAGCTTGGGCTCGGGACAGGGCGACGAAAAACTGTTTTTT.

The chain links TRBV27 to TRBJ1-3; 10 nucleotides line up with TRBD1. The CDR3 extends over 17 amino acids. After removal of 5 bases from V and 4 bases from J, the junction contained 11 bases not matched to a gene. Germline V gene lookup returns CDR1 MNHEY and CDR2 SMNVEV (reference sequence). CDR3 sequence: CASSLGTGVRGGNTIYF. The CDR3 region has the DNA TGTGCCAGCAGTCTTGGGACAGGGGTTAGAGGGGGAAACACCATATATTTT.

In its sample, this clone was seen a few times. The same CDR3 is also encoded by other DNA sequences in this sample. V and J are TRBV5-6 and TRBJ1-4; D is undetermined. The V gene's germline CDR1 is SGHDT and CDR2 YYEEEE. V was pared by 0 bases and J by 11 bases, with 14 bases between. This CDR3 is built from 14 residues. The CDR3 spells CASSLGPSQRKLFF. The CDR3 DNA sequence: TGTGCCAGCAGCTTGGGGCCTTCCCAAAGGAAACTGTTTTTT.

The CDR3 is CASSNRQGLLYTF. The CDR3 nucleotides read TGCGCCAGCAGCAACCGACAGGGACTTCTATACACCTTC. The rearrangement uses TRBV5-1 and TRBJ1-2, with 7 bases matching TRBD1. Germline CDR1 SGHRS, CDR2 YFSETQ. This CDR3 spans 13 amino acids. With 4 bases clipped from V and 11 bases from J, the junction kept 11 bases outside the gene matches.

This chain joins TRBV14 and TRBJ2-2, with D perhaps TRBD2 (7 bases). Trimming took off 10 bases at V and 4 bases at J, with 19 bases between the two ends. The length of the CDR3 is 15 residues. The germline gives CDR1 SGHDN, CDR2 FVKESK. CDR3 sequence (DNA): TGTGCCACCACGAGCGGGGCCAGGGGCACCGGGGAGCTGTTTTTT. This codes for CATTSGARGTGELFF.

The chain carries TRBV10-2 and TRBJ1-1; D uncertain. The CDR3 sequence is 14 residues long. Trimming left V 0 bases short and J 5 bases short, with 10 bases between. Looked up from germline, CDR1 is WSHSY and CDR2 is SAAADI. CDR3 residues: CASSESTVGTEAFF. The CDR3 nucleotides read TGCGCCAGCAGTGAGTCTACGGTAGGGACTGAAGCTTTCTTT.

This clone was found once. J is TRBJ2-2 and V is TRBV19; perhaps TRBD2 as D (7 bases). The CDR3 loop spans 14 amino acids. Trimming shortened V by 7 bases and J by 3 bases, and 12 bases separated the two germline ends. Germline V gives CDR1 LNHDA, CDR2 SQIVND (reference sequence). The CDR3 sequence is CASTRGAHTGELFF. Here the CDR3 DNA reads TGTGCCAGTACCCGGGGGGCCCACACCGGGGAGCTGTTTTTT.

V and J are TRBV9 and TRBJ1-1; the D is unclear. V was shortened by 3 bases and J by 2 bases, with 29 bases between the two germline ends. Germline-derived CDR1 and CDR2 are SGDLS and YYNGEE. The CDR3 loop spans 20 amino acids. CDR3 sequence: CASSASSTTGVRTPNTEAFF. The CDR3 DNA reads TGTGCCAGCAGCGCCTCCTCTACCACCGGGGTTCGGACTCCAAACACTGAAGCTTTCTTT.

The sample holds a few counts of this clone. CDR3: CAWSLSQRETQYF. CDR3 DNA sequence: TGTGCCTGGAGTTTGTCCCAAAGGGAGACCCAGTACTTC. This chain connects TRBV30 to TRBJ2-5; D is undetermined. V lost 2 bases and J lost 5, with 12 bases in between. Germline V CDR1 and CDR2: GTSNPN, SVGIG (reference sequence). The CDR3 consists of 13 residues.

The rearrangement links TRBV9 to TRBJ1-1; possible D gene TRBD1, 6 bases. V dropped 1 base and J dropped 4 bases, with 14 bases sitting between them. The CDR3 consists of 15 residues. Per germline, CDR1 SGDLS and CDR2 YYNGEE. Here the CDR3 reads CASSVTFRGTTEAFF. CDR3 sequence (DNA): TGTGCCAGCAGCGTAACATTCAGGGGAACCACTGAAGCTTTCTTT.

The genes are TRBV13 and TRBJ2-2; 10 nucleotides agree with TRBD2. The CDR3 runs 18 residues. Germline-derived CDR1 and CDR2 are PRHDT and FYEKMQ (reference sequence). V lost 7 bases to trimming and J lost 1 base; unmatched junction nucleotides: 12. CDR3 loop: CASTLLRVAGGNTGELFF. The DNA for the CDR3 is TGTGCCAGCACCCTCCTCCGAGTAGCGGGAGGGAACACCGGGGAGCTGTTTTTT.

The chain employs TRBV18 and TRBJ1-3; D gene uncertain. Germline lookup yields CDR1 KGHSH and CDR2 LQKENI. The V and J ends lost 6 bases and 0 bases respectively, with 18 bases between them. This CDR3 is 17 amino acids long. CDR3 coding DNA: TGTGCCAGCTCCCCTCCCTACCGTCTCAACTCTGGAAACACCATATATTTT. This sequence encodes CASSPPYRLNSGNTIYF. The complete variable domain, with remaining parts taken from reference TRBV18 and TRBJ1-3, reads NAGVMQNPRHLVRRRGQEARLRCSPMKGHSHVYWYRQLPEEGLKFMVYLQKENIIDESGMPKERFSAEFPKEGPSILRIQQVVRGDSAAYFCASSPPYRLNSGNTIYFGEGSWLTVV.